This TCR beta chain came from a study of cytomegalovirus exposure and HLA in healthy donors. Background on the study: HLA-typed donors were the source of around 77 million unique TCRs held in an early data release.

Whole-study results and caveats: Three chains tied to CMV proved CMV antigen-specific in vitro. Cytomegalovirus-associated TCR beta chains were listed, numbering 150 to 200.

Primers: 60 Vbeta forward and 13 Jbeta reverse. Produced via immunoSEQ multiplex PCR; TCRdb's table is partial and in-frame only. The sample has about 140,000 clones, roughly 75% seen once. This CDR3 has 14 residues. Germline CDR1 is MNHEY and CDR2 is SMNVEV (reference sequence). Trimming stripped 7 bases from V and 1 base from J, with 13 bases between. For this clone: Its matching antigen is unknown.

Sequences were obtained from PBMCs. The TCR was taken from a man under 40 in good health. The chain is built from TRBV27 and TRBJ1-1, with D unclear. As DNA, the CDR3 is TGTGCCAGCACCCCCGGGAGCAAGAACACTGAAGCTTTCTTT. This translates into CASTPGSKNTEAFF.